This T cell receptor (beta chain) was observed in a study of T cells in Graves' hyperthyroidism and ophthalmopathy. CDR1 and CDR2 from the germline V gene are DFQATT and SNEGSKA (reference sequence). V was clipped by 5 bases and J by 3 bases; unmatched bases: 5. There are 14 residues in the CDR3. This clonotype was counted a few times. Antigen: not known. Recently diagnosed hyperthyroidism of less than 2 months' duration affected patients aged 18 to 65. Investigators excluded patients with uncontrolled infection, other autoimmune disease, pregnancy or lactation. Study-wide findings and caveats: Researchers found most expanded thyroid clonotypes above 0.001 in blood as well. In the analysis, a 13 V-J model separated ophthalmopathy from stable hyperthyroidism.

Authors of the study amplified TCR beta CDR3 regions from RNA transcripts. RT-PCR in the first round (using the HTBI primer set) targeted the TCR CDR3. TCRdb redid the calling of the multiplex PCR reads with MiXCR, one entry per CDR3 protein. The sample yields about 710,000 distinct CDR3 sequences, roughly 15% seen once. This chain joins TRBV20-1 and TRBJ2-1; 9 bases line up with TRBD2. This receptor was identified in a man younger than 35 with Graves' hyperthyroidism. The sample consisted of blood. CDR3 amino acids: CSAAGTSSYNEQFF. DNA of the CDR3: TGCAGTGCTGCCGGGACTAGCAGCTACAATGAGCAGTTCTTC.